This T cell receptor (beta chain) was found in a study of T-cell reconstitution after alpha-beta-depleted transplantation in children. This sample's TCRbeta library carried unique molecular identifier barcodes. TCRdb re-called the PCR reads with MiXCR, one entry per CDR3 protein. The repertoire holds under 350,000 distinct CDR3 sequences, with 9.9% as singletons. This clonotype showed up just a few times. The TCR comes from a human donor who donated a stem cell graft to a child with SCID. This material consisted of PBMCs from the stem cell graft donor, taken from the stem cell graft.

CDR3 protein: CAMRDRAINEQFF. The CDR3 coding sequence is TGTGCCATGCGGGACAGGGCAATCAATGAGCAGTTCTTC. The chain joins TRBV10-3 to TRBJ2-1; TRBD1 matches 9 bases. The germline V gene encodes CDR1 ENHRY and CDR2 SYGVKD. V gave up 9 bases and J gave up 6 bases; unmatched junction bases: 6. This CDR3 contains 13 residues.